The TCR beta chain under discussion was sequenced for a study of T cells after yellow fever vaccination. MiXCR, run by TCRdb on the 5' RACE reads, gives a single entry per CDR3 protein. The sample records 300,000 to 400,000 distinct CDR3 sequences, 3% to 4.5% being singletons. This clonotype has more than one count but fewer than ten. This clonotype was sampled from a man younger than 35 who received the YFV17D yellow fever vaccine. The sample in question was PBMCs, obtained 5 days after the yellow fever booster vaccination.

DNA for the CDR3: TGCGCCAGCAGCTTGACGACCTACAATGAGCAGTTCTTC. This gives the protein CASSLTTYNEQFF. The chain has TRBV5-1 and TRBJ2-1; D unresolved. Trimming left V 1 base short and J 2 bases short, with 4 bases between. The CDR3 covers 13 residues. The germline gives CDR1 SGHRS, CDR2 YFSETQ.